The 12 T cell receptor beta chains in this list originate from one sample, sequenced in a study of cytomegalovirus exposure and HLA in healthy donors. The study ran its PCR with 60 Vbeta and 13 Jbeta primers. The method was immunoSEQ multiplex PCR; TCRdb's version includes in-frame clones alone and lacks a portion of them. The profile shows about 150,000 clones, over 60% of them singletons. Sequencing was performed on PBMCs. The receptor set was obtained from a female donor in good health and CMV-seropositive.

The rearrangement joins TRBV7-6 to TRBJ2-2; TRBD2 is a possible D gene (5 bases). Germline values: CDR1 SGHVS, CDR2 FNYEAQ. Between the trimmed V and J ends, which lost 3 bases and 1 base, there was a span of 12 bases. This CDR3 comprises 16 residues. CDR3 bases: TGTGCCAGCAGCTTGTTCCTTCGGGGGAACACCGGGGAGCTGTTTTTT. It specifies CASSLFLRGNTGELFF.

This rearrangement joins TRBV27 to TRBJ2-2; unclear D gene. Germline V lookup: CDR1 MNHEY, CDR2 SMNVEV (reference sequence). The CDR3 runs to 15 residues. V was shortened by 5 bases and J by 5 bases, with 15 bases between the two germline ends. The chain's CDR3 is CASSQTPIATGELFF. In DNA, the CDR3 is TGTGCCAGCAGTCAAACCCCTATTGCGACCGGGGAGCTGTTTTTT.

The chain couples TRBV9 to TRBJ2-7; 7 bases are shared with TRBD2. Germline V gene data show CDR1 as SGDLS and CDR2 as YYNGEE. The V gene end was trimmed by 0 bases and the J gene end by 6 bases; junction bases not matched to a gene: 6. The CDR3 is 14 residues long. The CDR3 nucleotides read TGTGCCAGCAGCGTAGGTTCGGGCGGGGGCGAGCAGTACTTC. Protein sequence: CASSVGSGGGEQYF.

The chain has TRBV10-2 and TRBJ1-3, with D possibly matching TRBD1 (5 bases). The CDR3 contains 13 residues. Germline V gene sequence: CDR1 WSHSY, CDR2 SAAADI. V was clipped by 5 bases and J by 4 bases, with 9 bases between them. CDR3 sequence reads: CASSLGAGNTIYF. For the CDR3, the DNA is TGCGCCAGCAGTTTAGGGGCGGGAAACACCATATATTTT.

With regard to this clone: Germline is not matched at one junction end, which may reflect a read error. The chain has TRBV4-1 and TRBJ1-4, with a tentative D call TRBD1 (6 bases). The CDR3 length is 13 residues. Germline CDR1 MGHRA, CDR2 YSYEKL. CDR3 nucleotide sequence: TGCGCCAGCAGCCAACTGGACAGTGAAAAACTGCTTTTT. It encodes CASSQLDSEKLLF.

This chain uses TRBV5-1 with TRBJ2-7; possibly TRBD2 for D (6 bases). V lost 2 bases, J lost 4 bases, and 16 bases lay in between. CDR1 SGHRS and CDR2 YFSETQ come from the germline V gene. The CDR3 loop spans 15 amino acids. In DNA form, the CDR3 reads TGCGCCAGCAGCTTAGGCAGCGGGCGACAATACGAGCAGTACTTC. Residues: CASSLGSGRQYEQYF.

The chain joins TRBV14 to TRBJ2-3; no definite D call. The germline V gene encodes CDR1 SGHDN and CDR2 FVKESK. This CDR3 is 16 amino acids long. The V end was cut by 0 bases, the J end by 1 base, with 11 bases between. CDR3: CASSQDSFQGTDTQYF. The CDR3 coding sequence is TGTGCCAGCAGCCAAGACAGTTTTCAGGGCACAGATACGCAGTATTTT.

The J gene is TRBJ1-1, the V gene TRBV2; D gene uncertain. The germline V gene encodes CDR1 SNHLY and CDR2 FYNNEI. The CDR3 is made up of 14 amino acids. Trimming stripped 3 bases from V and 8 bases from J, with 16 bases between. The CDR3 DNA follows: TGTGCCAGCAGTGAGTCCCCCGGGAATGTCGAAGCTTTCTTT. Translating it yields CASSESPGNVEAFF.

This clone has just a few counts. The CDR3 loop is CASSSRGRGIGYTF. Written as DNA, the CDR3 is TGTGCCAGCAGCTCGAGGGGCAGGGGGATTGGCTACACCTTC. V gene TRBV5-6 combines with J gene TRBJ1-2; 7 bases match TRBD1. CDR1 is SGHDT, CDR2 YYEEEE, per germline. With V trimmed by 3 bases and J by 7 bases, 9 bases remained unmatched. The CDR3 is made up of 14 amino acids.

The V call is TRBV6-4, the J call TRBJ2-2; a weak D match, TRBD1 (5 bases). Deletions cut 5 bases from V and 2 bases from J, with 21 bases between. CDR1 MRHNA and CDR2 SNTAGT come from the germline V gene. This CDR3 is 18 amino acids long. In DNA, the CDR3 is TGTGCCAGCAGTAGGAAAGGGGCCGGACCGATAAACACCGGGGAGCTGTTTTTT. This codes for CASSRKGAGPINTGELFF.

This clone has only one observation. The rearrangement links TRBV29-1 to TRBJ2-1; weak D call: TRBD1 (6 bases). The germline CDR1 and CDR2 sequences are SQVTM and ANQGSEA. This CDR3 spans 15 amino acids. The V end lost 3 bases, the J end lost 7 bases, and 19 bases lay between the germline ends. CDR3 bases: TGCAGCGTTGATATGGCAGGGACATTTGGGAATGAGCAGTTCTTC. Translation: CSVDMAGTFGNEQFF.

The chain couples TRBV5-5 to TRBJ1-1; D gene uncertain. V lost 3 bases and J 3 bases, leaving 9 bases between the germline ends. The CDR3 length is 13 residues. Germline CDR1 reads SGHKS; CDR2 reads YYEKEE (reference sequence). The CDR3 is CASSSADYTEAFF. CDR3 coding DNA: TGTGCCAGCAGCTCAGCGGATTACACTGAAGCTTTCTTT.